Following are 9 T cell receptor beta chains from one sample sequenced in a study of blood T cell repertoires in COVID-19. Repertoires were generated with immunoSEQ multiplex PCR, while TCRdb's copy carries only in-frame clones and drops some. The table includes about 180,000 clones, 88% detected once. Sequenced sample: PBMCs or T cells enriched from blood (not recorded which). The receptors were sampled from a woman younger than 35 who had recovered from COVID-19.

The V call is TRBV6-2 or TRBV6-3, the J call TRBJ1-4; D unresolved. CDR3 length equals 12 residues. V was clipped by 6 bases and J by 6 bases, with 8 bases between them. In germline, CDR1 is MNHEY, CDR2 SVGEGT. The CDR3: CASSAEDEKLFF. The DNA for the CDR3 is TGTGCCAGCAGCGCAGAAGATGAAAAACTGTTTTTT.

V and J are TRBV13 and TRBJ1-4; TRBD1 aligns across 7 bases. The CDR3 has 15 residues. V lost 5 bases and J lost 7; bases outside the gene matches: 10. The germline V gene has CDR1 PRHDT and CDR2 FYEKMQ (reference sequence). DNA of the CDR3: TGTGCCAGCAGCACCAAAGACAGGGACCGTGAAAAACTGTTTTTT. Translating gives CASSTKDRDREKLFF.

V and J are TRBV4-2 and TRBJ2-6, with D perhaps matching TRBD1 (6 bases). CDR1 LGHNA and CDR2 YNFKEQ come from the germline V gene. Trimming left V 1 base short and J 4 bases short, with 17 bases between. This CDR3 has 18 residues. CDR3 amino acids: CASSQGEDRIGGANVLTF. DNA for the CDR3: TGTGCCAGCAGCCAAGGAGAGGACAGAATTGGGGGGGCCAACGTCCTGACTTTC.

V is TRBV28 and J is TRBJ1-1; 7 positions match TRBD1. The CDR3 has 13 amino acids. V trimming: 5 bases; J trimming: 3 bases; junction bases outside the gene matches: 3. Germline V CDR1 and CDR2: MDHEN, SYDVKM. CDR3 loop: CASSTGEYTEAFF. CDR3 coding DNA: TGTGCCAGCAGTACAGGGGAATACACTGAAGCTTTCTTT.

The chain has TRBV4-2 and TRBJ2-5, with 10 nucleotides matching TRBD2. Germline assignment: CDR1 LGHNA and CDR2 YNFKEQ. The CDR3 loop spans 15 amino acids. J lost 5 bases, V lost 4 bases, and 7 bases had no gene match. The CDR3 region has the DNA TGTGCCAGCAGCCGAGAGCGGGGGGGCCGGGAGACCCAGTACTTC. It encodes CASSRERGGRETQYF.

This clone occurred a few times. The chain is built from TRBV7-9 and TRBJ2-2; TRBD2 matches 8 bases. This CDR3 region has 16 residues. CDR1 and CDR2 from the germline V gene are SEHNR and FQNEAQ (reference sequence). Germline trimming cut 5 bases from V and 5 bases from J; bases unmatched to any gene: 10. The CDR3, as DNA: TGTGCCAGCAGCCCAACCGGGACTAGAGTTACCGGGGAGCTGTTTTTT. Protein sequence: CASSPTGTRVTGELFF.

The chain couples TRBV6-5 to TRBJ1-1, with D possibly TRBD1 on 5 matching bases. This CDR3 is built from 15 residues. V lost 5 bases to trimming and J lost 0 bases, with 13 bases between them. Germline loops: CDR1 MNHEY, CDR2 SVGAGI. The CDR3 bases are TGTGCCAGCAGTCCCTGGGGCAGCATGAACACTGAAGCTTTCTTT. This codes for CASSPWGSMNTEAFF.

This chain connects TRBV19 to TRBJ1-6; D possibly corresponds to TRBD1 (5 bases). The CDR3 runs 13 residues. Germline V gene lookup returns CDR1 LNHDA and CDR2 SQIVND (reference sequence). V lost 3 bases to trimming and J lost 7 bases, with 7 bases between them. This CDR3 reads CASSMQGNSPLHF. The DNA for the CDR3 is TGTGCCAGTAGTATGCAGGGAAATTCACCCCTCCACTTT.

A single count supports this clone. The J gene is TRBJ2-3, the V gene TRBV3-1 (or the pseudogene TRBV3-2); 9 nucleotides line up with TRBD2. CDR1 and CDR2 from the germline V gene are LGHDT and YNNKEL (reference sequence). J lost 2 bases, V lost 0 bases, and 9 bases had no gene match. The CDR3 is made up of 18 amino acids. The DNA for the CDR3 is TGTGCCAGCAGCCAAGAGGTACCCGGCGGGAGGGCCACAGATACGCAGTATTTT. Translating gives CASSQEVPGGRATDTQYF.